This is a list of T cell receptor beta chains from one sample in a study of T cell responses to AZD1222 COVID-19 vaccine. Generated by immunoSEQ multiplex PCR, the TCRdb table keeps only in-frame clones and is missing some. Of some 170,000 clones listed, less than 90% were seen once; the top ten hold approximately 1.6%. Specimen: peripheral blood, collected on day 0 of AZD1222 vaccination. The receptors were sampled from an adult in good health. Each CDR3 is given with its conserved first and last residue. The order of the fields is J gene, V gene, D gene, clone size, CDR3 DNA, CDR3 protein. D genes are given only for firm matches. Size is omitted from some rows. Given values are once, few, many or a class for expanded clones.

TRBJ2-5 TRBV6-5 TRBD2 once TGTGCCAGCAGTTACTCAGGACTAGCGGAAGAGACCCAGTACTTC CASSYSGLAEETQYF
TRBJ2-5 TRBV6-4 TRBD1 NA TGTGCCAGCAGCCCCTCAAGGGGGCAAAGTGAAGAGACCCAGTACTTC CASSPSRGQSEETQYF
TRBJ1-1 TRBV7-9 NA NA TGTGCCAGCAGCTTAGGAGGGTATTTGAACACTGAAGCTTTCTTT CASSLGGYLNTEAFF
TRBJ1-5 TRBV28 TRBD1 NA TGTGCCAGCAGTTTCTTCCAGGGGGCAGGCCTCAATCAGCCCCAGCATTTT CASSFFQGAGLNQPQHF
TRBJ2-1 TRBV27 NA NA TGTGCCAGCAGTTTTATCTCCTACAATGAGCAGTTCTTC CASSFISYNEQFF
TRBJ1-1 TRBV2 TRBD1 NA TGTGCCAGCAGAGTAAGACAGGGGGTGACTGAAGCTTTCTTT CASRVRQGVTEAFF
TRBJ2-7 TRBV18 TRBD1 NA TGTGCCAGCTCACCAACACAAGACAGGGCCTACGAGCAGTACTTC CASSPTQDRAYEQYF
TRBJ1-1 TRBV19 NA NA TGTGCCAGTAGCTCAGATAGGAACACTGAAGCTTTCTTT CASSSDRNTEAFF
TRBJ1-3 TRBV9 NA NA TGTGCCAGCAGCGTACGGGAGGGGAACACCATATATTTT CASSVREGNTIYF
TRBJ1-2 TRBV4-2 NA NA TGTGCCAGCAGCCCTCCCAAAGGGGCCTATGGCTACACCTTC CASSPPKGAYGYTF
TRBJ1-6 TRBV6-6 NA NA TGTGCCAGCAACTCAAGGCAAGGGGGGAATTCACCCCTCCACTTT CASNSRQGGNSPLHF
TRBJ2-6 TRBV7-7 TRBD1 NA TGTGCCAGCAGCTCCGGGACAGGCCGTTTCCCCTCTGGGGCCAACGTCCTGACTTTC CASSSGTGRFPSGANVLTF
TRBJ1-3 TRBV28 NA NA TGTGCCAGCAGTTACTCAGTCTCTGGAAACACCATATATTTT CASSYSVSGNTIYF
TRBJ1-2 TRBV6-5 TRBD1 few TGTGCCAGCAGTTACTTCCAGGGGGCGGGTGGCTACACCTTC CASSYFQGAGGYTF
TRBJ2-7 TRBV6-2/TRBV6-3 TRBD2 NA TGTGCCAGCAGCCCTACTAGCGGGAGATACTACGAGCAGTACTTC CASSPTSGRYYEQYF
TRBJ2-1 TRBV5-1 NA NA TGCGCCAGCAGCTCGGGTGGGGGGAGCTCCTACAATGAGCAGTTCTTC CASSSGGGSSYNEQFF
TRBJ2-1 TRBV11-2 NA NA TGTGCCAGCACGGCGGCCTACTACAATGAGCAGTTCTTC CASTAAYYNEQFF
TRBJ2-7 TRBV7-8 NA NA TGTGCCAGCAGCCCGAGGACCAGAGACTACGAGCAGTACTTC CASSPRTRDYEQYF
TRBJ2-3 TRBV6-5 NA NA TGTGCCAGCAGTCCTTTGGATACGCAGTATTTT CASSPLDTQYF
TRBJ2-3 TRBV27 TRBD1 few TGTGCCAGCAGTTTATTCCCGCCACGGGACAGATGGGATACGCAGTATTTT CASSLFPPRDRWDTQYF
TRBJ1-1 TRBV6-2/TRBV6-3 NA NA TGTGCCAGCAGTTACGTGGTCAGGGAAAGCAAGGCTGAAGCTTTCTTT CASSYVVRESKAEAFF
TRBJ2-7 TRBV7-9 NA NA TGTGCCAGCAGCTTAAGCAGGGTAGGGTACGAGCAGTACTTC CASSLSRVGYEQYF
TRBJ2-4 TRBV9 NA NA TGTGCCAGCAGCGTAGGGGAGGGGGCCCTAGCCAAAAACATTCAGTACTTC CASSVGEGALAKNIQYF
TRBJ1-5 TRBV13 NA few TGTGCCAGCAGCTTAGGAGCGGGCAATCAGCCCCAGCATTTT CASSLGAGNQPQHF
TRBJ2-2 TRBV9 NA NA TGTGCCAGCAGCGTAGCTTCGGGGGTCACCGGGGAGCTGTTTTTT CASSVASGVTGELFF
TRBJ1-1 TRBV14 NA once TGTGCCAGCAGCCAGACCTCGGGAAGGAACACTGAAGCTTTCTTT CASSQTSGRNTEAFF
TRBJ2-5 TRBV7-9 NA NA TGTGCCAGCAGCTTGGTCGGACTAAAAGAGACCCAGTACTTC CASSLVGLKETQYF
TRBJ1-2 TRBV4-1 NA once TGCGCCAGCAGCCGGGACACCGGCTATGGCTACACCTTC CASSRDTGYGYTF
TRBJ1-2 TRBV24-1 NA NA TGTGCCACCAGTGATTATAAGGGCGGTGGCTACACCTTC CATSDYKGGGYTF
TRBJ1-1 TRBV10-3 TRBD1 NA TGTGCCATCAGGGACAGGGACAGGAGGGAAGCTTTCTTT CAIRDRDRREAFF
TRBJ1-3 TRBV28 NA NA TGTGCCAGCAGCCTTATCGGGCGGGCGGGAAACACCATATATTTT CASSLIGRAGNTIYF
TRBJ2-1 TRBV28 TRBD2 NA TGTGCCAGCAATTTTAGCCCCAGCAGCGGGGGAAATGAGCAGTTCTTC CASNFSPSSGGNEQFF
TRBJ1-2 TRBV4-3 TRBD1 few TGCGCCAGCAGCCAGGCCGGGACAGTGAACTATGGCTACACCTTC CASSQAGTVNYGYTF
TRBJ2-7 TRBV7-6 NA once TGTGCCAGCAGCTTAGTAGGTAGCGGAACTGCCCGGGTGAGGGAGCAGTACTTC CASSLVGSGTARVREQYF
TRBJ1-5 TRBV19 TRBD1 NA TGTGCCAGTAGTATAGCTTTGACAGGGACGTATAGCAATCAGCCCCAGCATTTT CASSIALTGTYSNQPQHF
TRBJ1-5 TRBV19 NA NA TGTGCCAGTAGCGACTCTAGCCGAAGGGCCCAGCATTTT CASSDSSRRAQHF
TRBJ1-1 TRBV11-2 NA NA TGTGCCAGCAGCCCAGGGGTCGGGACTGAAGCTTTCTTT CASSPGVGTEAFF